The rows below give T cell receptor beta chains drawn from one sample of a study of blood T cell repertoires in COVID-19. The assay was immunoSEQ multiplex PCR, and TCRdb's table has in-frame clones only and misses some. The sample yields more than 350,000 clones, around 91% seen once. Sequencing used PBMCs or T cells enriched from blood (not recorded which). The receptors come from a man aged 18 to 30 who had recovered from COVID-19. Each CDR3 is given without its conserved first and last residue.

v_call	j_call	cdr3_aa
TRBV7-2	TRBJ2-7	ASSQQDRIHSYEQY
TRBV7-8	TRBJ1-1	ASSPLGRMNTEAF
TRBV5-1	TRBJ1-1	ASSLWPGTEAF
TRBV4-3	TRBJ2-3	ASSQETMGTSGTDTQY
TRBV28	TRBJ1-2	ASSSSTNGYT
TRBV6-5	TRBJ2-7	ASSYPPLDRSYEQY
TRBV10-1	TRBJ2-2	ASSESGWGLAGGVAGELF
TRBV6-5	TRBJ1-5	ATGVGGGSNQPQH
TRBV5-6	TRBJ1-5	ASSLWAGTLSNQPQH
TRBV28	TRBJ2-7	ASTRAEQFYEQY
TRBV28	TRBJ2-2	ATLLGATGELF
TRBV6-2/TRBV6-3	TRBJ2-7	ASSGGATFPGTSLYEQY
TRBV9	TRBJ2-7	ASSAGLAGTQY
TRBV6-5	TRBJ2-3	ASSSPDSLSTDTQY
TRBV10-1	TRBJ2-6	ATPGGAGANVLT
TRBV5-6	TRBJ2-1	ASSPDGGNEQF
TRBV5-6	TRBJ2-7	ASSPPSSYEQY
TRBV7-2	TRBJ1-1	ASKPQGGRTEAF
TRBV5-1	TRBJ2-6	ASSPGGGVGANVLT
TRBV6-5	TRBJ2-3	ASSYPRDRYTDTQY
TRBV3-1/TRBV3-2	TRBJ2-7	ASSHGPGLSYEQY
TRBV7-9	TRBJ2-5	ASSLAGVETQY
TRBV5-7	TRBJ2-1	ASSYWTGGSYNEQF
TRBV18	TRBJ1-1	ASSRRVLEDNTEAF
TRBV12-5	TRBJ1-2	ASGLVDRFYGYT